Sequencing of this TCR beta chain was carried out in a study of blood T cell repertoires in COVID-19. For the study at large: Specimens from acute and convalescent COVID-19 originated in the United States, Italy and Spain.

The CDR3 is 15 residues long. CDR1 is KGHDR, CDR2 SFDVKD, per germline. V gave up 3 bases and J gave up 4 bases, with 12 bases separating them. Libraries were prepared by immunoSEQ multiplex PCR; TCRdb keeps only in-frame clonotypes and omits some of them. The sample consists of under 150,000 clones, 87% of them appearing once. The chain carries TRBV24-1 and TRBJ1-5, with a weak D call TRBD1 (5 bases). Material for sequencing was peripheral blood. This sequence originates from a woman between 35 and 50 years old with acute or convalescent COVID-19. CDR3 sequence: CATSDRGGGNQPQHF. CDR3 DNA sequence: TGTGCCACCAGTGATCGGGGGGGTGGGAATCAGCCCCAGCATTTT.